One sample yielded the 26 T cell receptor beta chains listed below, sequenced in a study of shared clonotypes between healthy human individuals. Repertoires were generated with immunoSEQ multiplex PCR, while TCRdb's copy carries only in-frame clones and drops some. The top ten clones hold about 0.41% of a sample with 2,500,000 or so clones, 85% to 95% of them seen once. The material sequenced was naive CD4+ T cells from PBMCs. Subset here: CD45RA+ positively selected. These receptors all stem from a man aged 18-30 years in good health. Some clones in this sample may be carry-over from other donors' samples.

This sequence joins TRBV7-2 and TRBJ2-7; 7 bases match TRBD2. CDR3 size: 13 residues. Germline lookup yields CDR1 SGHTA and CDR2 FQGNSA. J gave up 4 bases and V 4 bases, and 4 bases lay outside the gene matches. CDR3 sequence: CASSWDYQYEQYF. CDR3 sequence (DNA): TGTGCCAGCAGCTGGGACTACCAATACGAGCAGTACTTC.

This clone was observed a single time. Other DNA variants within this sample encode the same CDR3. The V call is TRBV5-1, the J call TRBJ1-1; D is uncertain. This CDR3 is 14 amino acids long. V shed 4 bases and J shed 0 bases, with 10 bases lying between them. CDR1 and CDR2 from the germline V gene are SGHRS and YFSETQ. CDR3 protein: CASSPDGLNTEAFF. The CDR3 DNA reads TGCGCCAGCAGCCCGGACGGTTTGAACACTGAAGCTTTCTTT.

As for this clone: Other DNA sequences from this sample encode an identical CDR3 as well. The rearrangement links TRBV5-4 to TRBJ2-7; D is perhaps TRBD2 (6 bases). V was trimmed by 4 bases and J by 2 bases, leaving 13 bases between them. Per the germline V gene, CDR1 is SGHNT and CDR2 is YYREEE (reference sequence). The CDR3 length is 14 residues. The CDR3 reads CASSPGLGTYEQYF. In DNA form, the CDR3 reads TGTGCCAGCAGCCCGGGACTGGGAACCTACGAGCAGTACTTC.

Here the CDR3 DNA reads TGTGCCAGCAGCTTAGGACCCAGTTTCGGCTCCGGAGCTTTCTTT. The encoded protein is CASSLGPSFGSGAFF. The chain carries TRBV7-3 and TRBJ1-1; D is unclear. Germline CDR1 is SGHTA and CDR2 is FQGTGA. This CDR3 is 15 amino acids long. Between the trimmed V and J ends, which lost 2 bases and 10 bases, there was a span of 20 bases.

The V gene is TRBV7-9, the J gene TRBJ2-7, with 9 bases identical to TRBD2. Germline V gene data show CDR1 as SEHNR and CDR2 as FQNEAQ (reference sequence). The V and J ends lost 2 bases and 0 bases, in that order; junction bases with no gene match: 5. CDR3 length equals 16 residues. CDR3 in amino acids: CASSLPSGRNSYEQYF. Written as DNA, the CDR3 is TGTGCCAGCAGCTTACCAAGCGGGAGGAACTCCTACGAGCAGTACTTC. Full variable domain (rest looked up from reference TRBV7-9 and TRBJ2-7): DTGVSQNPRHKITKRGQNVTFRCDPISEHNRLYWYRQTLGQGPEFLTYFQNEAQLEKSRLLSDRFSAERPKGSFSTLEIQRTEQGDSAMYLCASSLPSGRNSYEQYFGPGTRLTVT.

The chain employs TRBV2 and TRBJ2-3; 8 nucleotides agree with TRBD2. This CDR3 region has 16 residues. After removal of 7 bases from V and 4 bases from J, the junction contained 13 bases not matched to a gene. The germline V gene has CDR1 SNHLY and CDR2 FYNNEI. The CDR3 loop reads CASILTGTRGADTQYF. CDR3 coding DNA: TGTGCCAGCATCCTGACCGGGACTAGGGGGGCAGATACGCAGTATTTT. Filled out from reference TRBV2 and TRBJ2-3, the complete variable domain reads EPEVTQTPSHQVTQMGQEVILRCVPISNHLYFYWYRQILGQKVEFLVSFYNNEISEKSEIFDDQFSVERPDGSNFTLKIRSTKLEDSAMYFCASILTGTRGADTQYFGPGTRLTVL.

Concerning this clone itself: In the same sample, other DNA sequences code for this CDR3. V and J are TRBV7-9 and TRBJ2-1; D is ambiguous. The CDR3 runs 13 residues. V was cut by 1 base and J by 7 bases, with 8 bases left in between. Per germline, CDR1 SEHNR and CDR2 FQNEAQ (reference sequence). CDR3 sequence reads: CASSLVGRNEQFF. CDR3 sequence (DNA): TGTGCCAGCAGCTTAGTAGGCCGGAATGAGCAGTTCTTC. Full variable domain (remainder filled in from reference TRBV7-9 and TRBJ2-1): DTGVSQNPRHKITKRGQNVTFRCDPISEHNRLYWYRQTLGQGPEFLTYFQNEAQLEKSRLLSDRFSAERPKGSFSTLEIQRTEQGDSAMYLCASSLVGRNEQFFGPGTRLTVL.

CDR3 protein: CASSPSSMSYEQYF. In DNA, the CDR3 is TGTGCCAGCAGCCCTTCTAGCATGTCCTACGAGCAGTACTTC. The chain recombines TRBV9 with TRBJ2-7; weak D call: TRBD2 (5 bases). V dropped 4 bases and J dropped 1 base, with 12 bases sitting between them. The CDR3 totals 14 residues. Germline loops: CDR1 SGDLS, CDR2 YYNGEE.

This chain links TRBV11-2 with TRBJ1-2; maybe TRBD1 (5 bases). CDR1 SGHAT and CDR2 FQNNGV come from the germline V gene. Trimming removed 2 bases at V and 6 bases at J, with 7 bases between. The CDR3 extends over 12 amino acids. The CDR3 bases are TGTGCCAGCAGCTTAACCAGGGATGGCTACACCTTC. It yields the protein CASSLTRDGYTF.

The CDR3 reads CASTLPGGANYGYTF. The CDR3 coding sequence is TGTGCCAGCACGCTCCCCGGGGGGGCGAACTATGGCTACACCTTC. The chain employs TRBV28 and TRBJ1-2; D may be TRBD1 (6 bases). This CDR3 has 15 amino acids. The germline CDR1 and CDR2 sequences are MDHEN and SYDVKM. Deletions cut 7 bases from V and 2 bases from J, with 17 bases between.

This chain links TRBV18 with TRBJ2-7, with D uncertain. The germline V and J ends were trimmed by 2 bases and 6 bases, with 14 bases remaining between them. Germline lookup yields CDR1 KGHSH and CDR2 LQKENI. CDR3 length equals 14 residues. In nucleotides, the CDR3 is TGTGCCAGCTCACCAACGGTCGGGTCGGGCGAGCAGTACTTC. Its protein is CASSPTVGSGEQYF. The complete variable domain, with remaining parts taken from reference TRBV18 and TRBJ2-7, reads NAGVMQNPRHLVRRRGQEARLRCSPMKGHSHVYWYRQLPEEGLKFMVYLQKENIIDESGMPKERFSAEFPKEGPSILRIQQVVRGDSAAYFCASSPTVGSGEQYFGPGTRLTVT.

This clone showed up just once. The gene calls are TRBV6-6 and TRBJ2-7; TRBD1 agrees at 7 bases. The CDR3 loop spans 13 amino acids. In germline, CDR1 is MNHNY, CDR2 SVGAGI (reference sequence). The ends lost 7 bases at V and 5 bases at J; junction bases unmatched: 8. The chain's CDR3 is CASTSDREDEQYF. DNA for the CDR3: TGTGCCAGCACCTCCGACAGGGAAGACGAGCAGTACTTC.

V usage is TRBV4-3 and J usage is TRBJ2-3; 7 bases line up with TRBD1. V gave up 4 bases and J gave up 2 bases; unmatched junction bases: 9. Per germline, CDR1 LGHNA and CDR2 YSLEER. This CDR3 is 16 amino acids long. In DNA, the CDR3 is TGCGCCAGCAGCCCTAGGACAGGTGGTTTCACAGATACGCAGTATTTT. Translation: CASSPRTGGFTDTQYF.

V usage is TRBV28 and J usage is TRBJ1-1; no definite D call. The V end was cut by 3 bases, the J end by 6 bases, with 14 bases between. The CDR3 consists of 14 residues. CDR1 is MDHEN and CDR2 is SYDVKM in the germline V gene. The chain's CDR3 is CASSFFRAVPEAFF. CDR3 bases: TGTGCCAGCAGTTTCTTCCGGGCTGTCCCTGAAGCTTTCTTT.

This chain's CDR3 is CATSRDLQDSGNTIYF. CDR3 nucleotide sequence: TGTGCCACCAGCAGAGATTTACAGGACTCTGGAAACACCATATATTTT. J is TRBJ1-3 and V is TRBV15, with a weak D call TRBD1 (5 bases). Germline values: CDR1 LNHNV, CDR2 YYDKDF (reference sequence). The CDR3 runs to 16 residues. Trimming took off 0 bases at V and 0 bases at J, with 9 bases between the two ends.

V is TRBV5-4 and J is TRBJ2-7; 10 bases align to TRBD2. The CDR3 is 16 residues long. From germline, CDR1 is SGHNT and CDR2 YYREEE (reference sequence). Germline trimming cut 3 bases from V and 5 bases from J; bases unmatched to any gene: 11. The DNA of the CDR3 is TGTGCCAGCAGCTGGACCTTGAGCGGGAGGGCCAACGAGCAGTACTTC. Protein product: CASSWTLSGRANEQYF.

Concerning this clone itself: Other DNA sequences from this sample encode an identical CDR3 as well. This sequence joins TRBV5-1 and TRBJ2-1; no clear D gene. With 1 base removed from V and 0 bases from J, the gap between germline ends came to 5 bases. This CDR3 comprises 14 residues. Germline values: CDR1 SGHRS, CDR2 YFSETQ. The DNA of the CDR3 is TGCGCCAGCAGCTTGAGGCTCTCCTACAATGAGCAGTTCTTC. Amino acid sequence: CASSLRLSYNEQFF.

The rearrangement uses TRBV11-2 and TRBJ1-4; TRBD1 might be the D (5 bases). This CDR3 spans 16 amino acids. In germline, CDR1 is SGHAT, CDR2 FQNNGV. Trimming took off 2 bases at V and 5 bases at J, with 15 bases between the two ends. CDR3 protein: CASSLHGRGRNEKLFF. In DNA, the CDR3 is TGTGCCAGCAGCTTACACGGGAGGGGCCGAAATGAAAAACTGTTTTTT.

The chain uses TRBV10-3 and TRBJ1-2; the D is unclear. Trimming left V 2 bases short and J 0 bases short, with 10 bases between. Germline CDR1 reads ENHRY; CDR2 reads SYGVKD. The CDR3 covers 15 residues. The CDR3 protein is CAISERLLSNYGYTF. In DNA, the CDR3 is TGTGCCATCAGTGAGCGGCTTCTTTCTAACTATGGCTACACCTTC.

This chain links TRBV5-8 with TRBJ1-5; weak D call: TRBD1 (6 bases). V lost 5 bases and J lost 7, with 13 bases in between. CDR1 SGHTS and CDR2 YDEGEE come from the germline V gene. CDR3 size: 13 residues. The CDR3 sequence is CASRIQGRQPQHF. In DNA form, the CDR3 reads TGTGCCAGCAGAATACAGGGCAGGCAGCCCCAGCATTTT. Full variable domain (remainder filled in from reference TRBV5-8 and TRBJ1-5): EAGVTQSPTHLIKTRGQQATLRCSPISGHTSVYWYQQALGLGLQFLLWYDEGEERNRGNFPPRFSGRQFPNYSSELNVNALELEDSALYLCASRIQGRQPQHFGDGTRLSIL.

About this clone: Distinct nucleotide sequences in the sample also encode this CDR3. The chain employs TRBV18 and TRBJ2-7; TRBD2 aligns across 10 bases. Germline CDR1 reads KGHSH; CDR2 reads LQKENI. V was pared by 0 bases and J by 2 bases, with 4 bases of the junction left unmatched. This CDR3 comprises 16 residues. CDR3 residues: CASSPPGLAGAYEQYF. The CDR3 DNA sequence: TGTGCCAGCTCACCACCGGGTCTAGCGGGAGCCTACGAGCAGTACTTC.

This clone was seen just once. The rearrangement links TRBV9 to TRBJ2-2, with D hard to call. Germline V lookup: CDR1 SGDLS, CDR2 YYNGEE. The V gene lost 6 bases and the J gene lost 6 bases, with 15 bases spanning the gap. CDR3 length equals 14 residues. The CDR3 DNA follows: TGTGCCAGCACCCCTTCGGGTTCCCCCGGGGAGCTGTTTTTT. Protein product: CASTPSGSPGELFF.

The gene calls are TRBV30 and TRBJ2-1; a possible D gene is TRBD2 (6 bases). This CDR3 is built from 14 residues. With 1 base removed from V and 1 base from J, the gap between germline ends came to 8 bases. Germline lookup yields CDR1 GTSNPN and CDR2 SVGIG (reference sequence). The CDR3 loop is CAWSGLASYNEQFF. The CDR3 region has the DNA TGTGCCTGGAGTGGGCTAGCGTCCTACAATGAGCAGTTCTTC.

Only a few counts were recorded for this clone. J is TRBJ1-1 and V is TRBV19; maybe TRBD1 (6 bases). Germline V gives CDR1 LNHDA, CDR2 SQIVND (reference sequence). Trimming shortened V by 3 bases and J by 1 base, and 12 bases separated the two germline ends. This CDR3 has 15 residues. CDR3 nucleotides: TGTGCCAGTAGTATGAAGGGACACGGGAACACTGAAGCTTTCTTT. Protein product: CASSMKGHGNTEAFF.

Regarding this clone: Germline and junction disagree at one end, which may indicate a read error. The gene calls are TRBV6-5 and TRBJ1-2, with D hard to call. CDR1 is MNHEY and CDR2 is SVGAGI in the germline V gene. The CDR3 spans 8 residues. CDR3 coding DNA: TGTGCCAGCAGTGGCAACACCTTC. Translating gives CASSGNTF.

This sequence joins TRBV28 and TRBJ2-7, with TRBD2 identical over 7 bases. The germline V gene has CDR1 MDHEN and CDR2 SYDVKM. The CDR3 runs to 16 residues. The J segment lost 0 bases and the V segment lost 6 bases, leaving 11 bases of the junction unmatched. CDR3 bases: TGTGCCAGCAGACCCTCTGCCCTAGCGGTCTCCTACGAGCAGTACTTC. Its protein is CASRPSALAVSYEQYF.